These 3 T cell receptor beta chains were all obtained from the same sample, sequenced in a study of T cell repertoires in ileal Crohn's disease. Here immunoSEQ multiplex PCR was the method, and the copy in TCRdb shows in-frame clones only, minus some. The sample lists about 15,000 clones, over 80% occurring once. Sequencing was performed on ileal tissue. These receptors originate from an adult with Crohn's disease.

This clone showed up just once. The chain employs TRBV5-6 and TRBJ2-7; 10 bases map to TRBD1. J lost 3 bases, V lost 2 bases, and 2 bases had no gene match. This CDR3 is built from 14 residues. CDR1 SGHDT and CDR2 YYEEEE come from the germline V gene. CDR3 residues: CASSFGQGVYEQYF. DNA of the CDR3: TGTGCCAGCAGCTTCGGACAGGGGGTCTACGAGCAGTACTTC.

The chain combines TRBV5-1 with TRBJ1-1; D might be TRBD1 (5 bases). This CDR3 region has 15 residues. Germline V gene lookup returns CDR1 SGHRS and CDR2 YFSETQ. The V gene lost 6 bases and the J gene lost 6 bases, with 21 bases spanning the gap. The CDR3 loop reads CASTLLWGGRSEAFF. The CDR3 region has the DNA TGCGCCAGCACCCTACTATGGGGGGGACGGTCTGAAGCTTTCTTT.

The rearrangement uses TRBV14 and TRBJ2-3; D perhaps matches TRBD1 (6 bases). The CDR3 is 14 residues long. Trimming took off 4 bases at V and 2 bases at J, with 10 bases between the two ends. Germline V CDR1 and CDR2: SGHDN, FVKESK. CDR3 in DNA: TGTGCCAGCAGCCTAGGGGGATTCACAGATACGCAGTATTTT. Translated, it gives CASSLGGFTDTQYF.